The 2 T cell receptor beta chains presented below share a single source sample, sequenced in a study of breast tumors, draining lymph nodes, adjacent tissues. One entry per CDR3 protein results from TCRdb running MiXCR on the multiplex PCR reads. The table lists 20,000 to 25,000 distinct CDR3 sequences, around 40% of them singletons. Source material: breast tumor tissue. These receptors were collected from a female donor with breast cancer. Some clones in this sample may be carry-over from other donors' samples.

This clonotype was counted once. An end of the junction does not agree with germline; a read error may underlie this. The chain combines TRBV7-2 with TRBJ2-7; D remains unclear. The CDR3 is made up of 12 amino acids. Germline CDR1 reads SGHTA; CDR2 reads FQGNSA. The CDR3 region is CASSLATDEPWF. CDR3 in DNA: TGTGCCAGCAGCTTAGCTACCGACGAGCCGTGGTTC.

This clonotype was seen many times. Mismatch with germline at one junction end may stem from a read error. This chain connects TRBV20-1 to TRBJ1-6; 7 bases match TRBD1. Looked up from germline, CDR1 is DFQATT and CDR2 is SNEGSKA (reference sequence). The length of the CDR3 is 15 residues. CDR3 amino acids: CSALARDSRTSPPHF. CDR3 bases: TGCAGTGCCCTAGCCCGGGACAGTCGCACTTCGCCCCCCCACTTT.